One sample yielded the 12 T cell receptor beta chains listed below, sequenced in a study of PD-1 blockade in classical Hodgkin lymphoma. Method: immunoSEQ multiplex PCR; TCRdb's copy keeps in-frame clones and lacks some. The sample contains 50,000 or so clones, roughly 90% of which appear only once. Time point defined: cycle 4 day 1 (C4D1), after five to seven weeks of nivolumab. All the patients suffered relapse after autologous stem cell transplantation, and brentuximab vedotin exposure differed. The specimen comprised peripheral blood mononuclear cells (PBMCs), sampled before the fourth cycle of nivolumab. The receptors come from a human donor with classical Hodgkin lymphoma.

The CDR3 reads CAIKFSDSYEQYF. The CDR3 bases are TGTGCCATCAAATTCAGCGACTCCTACGAGCAGTACTTC. This chain links TRBV10-3 with TRBJ2-7; D gene unclear. This CDR3 region has 13 residues. CDR1 is ENHRY, CDR2 SYGVKD, per germline. Trimming left V 7 bases short and J 0 bases short, with 10 bases between.

The rearrangement uses TRBV18 and TRBJ2-5; weak D call: TRBD1 (6 bases). This CDR3 is built from 18 residues. CDR1 is KGHSH, CDR2 LQKENI, per germline. Trimming left V 3 bases short and J 1 base short, with 21 bases between. CDR3 sequence: CASSPVASWDTSQETQYF. The CDR3 nucleotides are TGTGCCAGCTCACCGGTAGCTAGCTGGGACACGTCCCAAGAGACCCAGTACTTC.

V is TRBV4-2 and J is TRBJ2-7; no clear D. The CDR3 length is 16 residues. Trimming took off 0 bases at V and 1 base at J, with 13 bases between the two ends. The germline V gene encodes CDR1 LGHNA and CDR2 YNFKEQ. In DNA, the CDR3 is TGTGCCAGCAGCCAAGAGGTGGTCGTCGGATCCTACGAGCAGTACTTC. Protein sequence: CASSQEVVVGSYEQYF.

V and J are TRBV11-3 and TRBJ2-1, with D hard to call. The V end lost 1 base, the J end lost 5 bases, and 18 bases lay between the germline ends. Germline CDR1 SGHNT, CDR2 YENEEA. This CDR3 region has 17 residues. For the CDR3, the DNA is TGTGCCAGCAGCTTAGCGCTACGGCAGGCCCTTAACAATGAGCAGTTCTTC. Its protein is CASSLALRQALNNEQFF.

This clone was recorded only once. V usage is TRBV19 and J usage is TRBJ1-3; D unresolved. The germline gives CDR1 LNHDA, CDR2 SQIVND (reference sequence). CDR3 size: 16 residues. Trimming cost V 5 bases and J 0 bases, with 14 bases left between them. The CDR3 DNA reads TGTGCCAGTAGTCGTCTTTACGGGAGCTCTGGAAACACCATATATTTT. Protein product: CASSRLYGSSGNTIYF.

In regard to this clone: The junction and the germline gene differ at one end; a read error may be behind it. The sample holds other DNA sequences that translate to the same CDR3. The CDR3 nucleotides read TGCGCCAGCAGTGAGTCGGGCCTAGCCACCGAGCAGTACTTC. It is translated as CASSESGLATEQYF. The V gene is TRBV6-5, the J gene TRBJ2-7, with a weak D call TRBD2 (5 bases). CDR3 length: 14 amino acids. In germline, CDR1 is MNHEY, CDR2 SVGAGI.

This clone has only one observation. The rearrangement uses TRBV5-1 and TRBJ2-2; D not resolved. The CDR3 loop spans 16 amino acids. Trimming left V 0 bases short and J 4 bases short, with 13 bases between. Germline loops: CDR1 SGHRS, CDR2 YFSETQ. In DNA form, the CDR3 reads TGCGCCAGCAGCTTGGCCACGAGCGTACTCACCGGGGAGCTGTTTTTT. Protein: CASSLATSVLTGELFF.

The CDR3 bases are TGTGCCAGCAGCCAGGGAACCCCATACCTAGGAGAGACCCAGTACTTC. Amino acids: CASSQGTPYLGETQYF. The V gene is TRBV7-9, the J gene TRBJ2-5, with D possibly matching TRBD1 (5 bases). Germline V gene lookup returns CDR1 SEHNR and CDR2 FQNEAQ (reference sequence). This CDR3 has 16 residues. V lost 5 bases and J lost 4, with 20 bases in between.

CDR3 region: CASSLGPGKGTEAFF. The CDR3 DNA follows: TGTGCCAGCAGCTTAGGGCCAGGGAAGGGCACTGAAGCTTTCTTT. This chain connects TRBV11-1 to TRBJ1-1, with D possibly TRBD1 on 5 matching bases. The CDR3 extends over 15 amino acids. Germline CDR1 and CDR2: SGHAT and FQDESV (reference sequence). With 1 base removed from V and 4 bases from J, the gap between germline ends came to 13 bases.

This chain uses TRBV5-1 with TRBJ1-1; no clear D. The CDR3 has 14 residues. Between the trimmed V and J ends, which lost 6 bases and 1 base, there was a span of 13 bases. The germline CDR1 and CDR2 sequences are SGHRS and YFSETQ. CDR3 amino acids: CASTQFQENTEAFF. Written as DNA, the CDR3 is TGCGCCAGCACCCAATTTCAAGAGAACACTGAAGCTTTCTTT.

The V and J genes are TRBV27 and TRBJ1-3; a possible D gene is TRBD1 (5 bases). The CDR3 covers 15 residues. The germline V gene encodes CDR1 MNHEY and CDR2 SMNVEV (reference sequence). V was clipped by 2 bases and J by 1 base, with 9 bases between them. The CDR3 DNA follows: TGTGCCAGCAGTTTAACTAGGGGTTCTGGAAACACCATATATTTT. Amino acids: CASSLTRGSGNTIYF.

This chain connects TRBV6-6 to TRBJ1-4; 8 nucleotides match TRBD1. CDR1 and CDR2 (germline): MNHNY, SVGAGI (reference sequence). The CDR3 contains 14 residues. Trimming took 6 bases from V and 6 from J; bases not matched to a gene: 6. CDR3 in amino acids: CASRLDRADEKLFF. The CDR3 DNA follows: TGTGCCAGCAGACTGGACAGGGCCGATGAAAAACTGTTTTTT.